These 6 T cell receptor beta chains came from one sample sequenced in a study of T cell responses to AZD1222 COVID-19 vaccine. Libraries were prepared by immunoSEQ multiplex PCR; TCRdb keeps only in-frame clonotypes and omits some of them. This sample has approximately 140,000 clones, with roughly 90% found just once. The input for sequencing was peripheral blood, taken on day 0 of AZD1222 vaccination. These receptors all come from an adult in good health.

The rearrangement uses TRBV7-8 and TRBJ2-1; 14 nucleotides align to TRBD2. Losses at the gene ends were 8 bases for V and 2 bases for J; bases not matched to a gene: 2. Germline assignment: CDR1 SGHVS and CDR2 FQNEAQ. The CDR3 loop spans 15 amino acids. The chain's CDR3 is CASGTSGSAYNEQFF. CDR3 nucleotides: TGTGCCAGCGGGACTAGCGGGAGTGCCTACAATGAGCAGTTCTTC. The whole variable domain, filled in from reference TRBV7-8 and TRBJ2-1, reads GAGVSQSPRYKVAKRGQDVALRCDPISGHVSLFWYQQALGQGPEFLTYFQNEAQLDKSGLPSDRFFAERPEGSVSTLKIQRTQQEDSAVYLCASGTSGSAYNEQFFGPGTRLTVL.

This chain joins TRBV5-1 and TRBJ2-2; D is undetermined. The CDR3 consists of 14 residues. The germline V and J ends were trimmed by 1 base and 5 bases, with 9 bases remaining between them. Looked up from germline, CDR1 is SGHRS and CDR2 is YFSETQ. DNA of the CDR3: TGCGCCAGCAGCTTGATCGTAGATACCGGGGAGCTGTTTTTT. Protein product: CASSLIVDTGELFF. The full variable domain, with the rest looked up from reference TRBV5-1 and TRBJ2-2, is KAGVTQTPRYLIKTRGQQVTLSCSPISGHRSVSWYQQTPGQGLQFLFEYFSETQRNKGNFPGRFSGRQFSNSRSEMNVSTLELGDSALYLCASSLIVDTGELFFGEGSRLTVL.

This chain joins TRBV7-3 and TRBJ2-3; 12 bases match TRBD2. This CDR3 contains 16 residues. V trimming: 6 bases; J trimming: 2 bases; junction bases outside the gene matches: 6. CDR1 and CDR2 (germline): SGHTA, FQGTGA. CDR3 amino acids: CASRKGLAGPTDTQYF. The CDR3 nucleotides read TGTGCCAGCAGGAAAGGACTAGCGGGACCCACAGATACGCAGTATTTT.

In this sample, this clone turned up once. The chain links TRBV5-1 to TRBJ1-4; 8 bases are a match to TRBD1. Per germline, CDR1 SGHRS and CDR2 YFSETQ. The V and J ends lost 5 bases and 5 bases, in that order; junction bases with no gene match: 11. The CDR3 extends over 16 amino acids. This CDR3 is CASRQTGTGPNEKLFF. CDR3 nucleotides: TGCGCCAGCAGGCAAACCGGGACAGGACCCAATGAAAAACTGTTTTTT. Drawing the rest from reference TRBV5-1 and TRBJ1-4, the complete variable domain is KAGVTQTPRYLIKTRGQQVTLSCSPISGHRSVSWYQQTPGQGLQFLFEYFSETQRNKGNFPGRFSGRQFSNSRSEMNVSTLELGDSALYLCASRQTGTGPNEKLFFGSGTQLSVL.

This chain links TRBV29-1 with TRBJ2-3; D unresolved. CDR3 length equals 11 residues. Germline assignment: CDR1 SQVTM and CDR2 ANQGSEA. Trimming shortened V by 7 bases and J by 2 bases, and 7 bases separated the two germline ends. DNA of the CDR3: TGCAGCGCTGGAACCACAGATACGCAGTATTTT. It is translated as CSAGTTDTQYF.

The J gene is TRBJ2-7, the V gene TRBV7-6; D ambiguous. CDR3 length: 12 amino acids. The germline V gene has CDR1 SGHVS and CDR2 FNYEAQ. Trimming took off 1 base at V and 3 bases at J, with 4 bases between the two ends. The CDR3 sequence is CASSLERYEQYF. In DNA, the CDR3 is TGTGCCAGCAGCTTAGAGCGCTACGAGCAGTACTTC.